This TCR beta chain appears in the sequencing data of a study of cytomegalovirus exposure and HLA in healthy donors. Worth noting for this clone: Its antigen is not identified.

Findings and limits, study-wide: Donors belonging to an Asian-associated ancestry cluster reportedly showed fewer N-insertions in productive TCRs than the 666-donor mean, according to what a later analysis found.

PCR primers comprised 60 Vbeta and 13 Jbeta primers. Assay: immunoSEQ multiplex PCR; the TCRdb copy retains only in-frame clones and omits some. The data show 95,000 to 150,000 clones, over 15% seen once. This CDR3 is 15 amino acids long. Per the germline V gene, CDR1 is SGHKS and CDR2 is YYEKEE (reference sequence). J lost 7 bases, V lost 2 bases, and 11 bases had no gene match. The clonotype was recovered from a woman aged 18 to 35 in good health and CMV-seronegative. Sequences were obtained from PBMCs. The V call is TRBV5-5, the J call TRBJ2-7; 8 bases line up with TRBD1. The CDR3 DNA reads TGTGCCAGCAGCTTACCACCCGGACAGGGTCGGGAGCAGTACTTC. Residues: CASSLPPGQGREQYF.